These 21 T cell receptor beta chains originate from one sample sequenced in a study of long-term antiretroviral therapy in people with HIV. With survey level as its setting, the immunoSEQ assay was v3.0. Profiled with immunoSEQ multiplex PCR; TCRdb holds only in-frame clones, not every one. This table holds some 18,000 clones, 70% to 90% found once. Material: unsorted PBMCs, obtained 0.6 years after starting antiretroviral therapy. The source is a woman aged 18-29 years with HIV.

V and J are TRBV6-5 and TRBJ1-2; D remains unclear. V was cut by 7 bases and J by 8 bases, with 17 bases left in between. Germline V gene lookup returns CDR1 MNHEY and CDR2 SVGAGI. The CDR3 is made up of 13 amino acids. The DNA for the CDR3 is TGTGCCAGCACCCCCGCGGGGAGCGGCGGCTACACCTTC. This encodes CASTPAGSGGYTF.

The V gene is TRBV7-3, the J gene TRBJ2-1; unclear D gene. Looked up from germline, CDR1 is SGHTA and CDR2 is FQGTGA. The CDR3 extends over 13 amino acids. The V gene lost 5 bases and the J gene lost 4 bases, with 9 bases spanning the gap. The CDR3 protein is CASSPDGYNEQFF. In DNA, the CDR3 is TGTGCCAGCAGCCCCGACGGGTACAATGAGCAGTTCTTC. Combining the CDR3 with reference TRBV7-3 and TRBJ2-1 gives the whole variable domain GAGVSQTPSNKVTEKGKYVELRCDPISGHTALYWYRQSLGQGPEFLIYFQGTGAADDSGLPNDRFFAVRPEGSVSTLKIQRTERGDSAVYLCASSPDGYNEQFFGPGTRLTVL.

The chain joins TRBV9 to TRBJ2-3, with D tentatively TRBD1 or TRBD2 (6 bases each). The CDR3 spans 15 residues. V dropped 6 bases and J dropped 1 base, with 15 bases sitting between them. CDR1 SGDLS and CDR2 YYNGEE come from the germline V gene. Here the CDR3 DNA reads TGTGCCAGCAAAGGGGGGCAAGGCCGCACAGATACGCAGTATTTT. This encodes CASKGGQGRTDTQYF.

The CDR3 DNA sequence: TGTGCCAGTAGTGCGTGGGGGAGAGGAGTGAACGGGGAGCTGTTTTTT. Translated, it gives CASSAWGRGVNGELFF. The rearrangement uses TRBV19 and TRBJ2-2; either TRBD1 or TRBD2 may supply D (5 bases each). Germline V gene sequence: CDR1 LNHDA, CDR2 SQIVND (reference sequence). The CDR3 length is 16 residues. V lost 5 bases and J lost 7, with 20 bases in between.

This sequence joins TRBV5-1 and TRBJ1-2, with TRBD1 matching over 10 bases. Germline V gene sequence: CDR1 SGHRS, CDR2 YFSETQ. The CDR3 sequence is 16 residues long. After removal of 5 bases from V and 3 bases from J, the junction contained 10 bases not matched to a gene. CDR3 in amino acids: CASRDSRQGADYGYTF. The CDR3 DNA reads TGCGCCAGCAGAGACTCCCGACAGGGGGCAGACTATGGCTACACCTTC.

The chain has TRBV6-5 and TRBJ1-1; the D is unclear. This CDR3 is built from 13 residues. CDR1 MNHEY and CDR2 SVGAGI come from the germline V gene. V was clipped by 3 bases and J by 3 bases, with 8 bases between them. CDR3 in DNA: TGTGCCAGCAGTTATGGGCGGGACACTGAAGCTTTCTTT. Translating it yields CASSYGRDTEAFF.

J is TRBJ1-2 and V is TRBV7-9, with D unresolved. The CDR3 has 11 amino acids. The V gene's germline CDR1 is SEHNR and CDR2 FQNEAQ (reference sequence). The germline V and J ends were trimmed by 5 bases and 4 bases, with 5 bases remaining between them. CDR3 region: CASSHSYGYTF. For the CDR3, the DNA is TGTGCCAGCAGCCATAGCTATGGCTACACCTTC.

The chain carries TRBV20-1 and TRBJ1-2; D uncertain. V was shortened by 7 bases and J by 4 bases, with 10 bases between the two germline ends. CDR1 is DFQATT, CDR2 SNEGSKA, per germline (reference sequence). This CDR3 comprises 11 residues. The chain's CDR3 is CSVAGRYGYTF. Written as DNA, the CDR3 is TGCAGTGTCGCTGGTCGCTATGGCTACACCTTC.

The J gene is TRBJ2-2, the V gene TRBV7-2; a possible D gene is TRBD2 (6 bases). V lost 1 base to trimming and J lost 0 bases, with 6 bases between them. This CDR3 is built from 15 residues. Germline V gene sequence: CDR1 SGHTA, CDR2 FQGNSA. The CDR3 here is CASSLGRANTGELFF. The CDR3 nucleotides are TGTGCCAGCAGCTTAGGGAGGGCGAACACCGGGGAGCTGTTTTTT.

This chain uses TRBV7-9 with TRBJ1-6, with 7 nucleotides matching TRBD1. V lost 5 bases and J lost 8; bases outside the gene matches: 9. The CDR3 is 15 residues long. Per germline, CDR1 SEHNR and CDR2 FQNEAQ (reference sequence). The CDR3 loop is CASSTSGQIDSPLHF. Here the CDR3 DNA reads TGTGCCAGCAGCACATCGGGACAGATAGATTCACCCCTCCACTTT.

This chain connects TRBV7-9 to TRBJ1-5, with D unclear. Germline CDR1 and CDR2: SEHNR and FQNEAQ (reference sequence). V was trimmed by 2 bases and J by 0 bases, leaving 14 bases between them. The CDR3 consists of 17 residues. The CDR3 is CASSLIFTEDSNQPQHF. In DNA form, the CDR3 reads TGTGCCAGCAGCTTAATATTCACTGAAGATAGCAATCAGCCCCAGCATTTT.

The chain employs TRBV30 and TRBJ1-5; D uncertain. The CDR3 consists of 13 residues. Germline V gives CDR1 GTSNPN, CDR2 SVGIG (reference sequence). The CDR3 DNA follows: TGTGCTGCGACGGGCAGCGAAAATCAGCCCCAGCATTTT. Its protein is CAATGSENQPQHF. Variable domain in full (rest from reference TRBV30 and TRBJ1-5): SQTIHQWPATLVQPVGSPLSLECTVEGTSNPNLYWYRQAAGRGLQLLFYSVGIGQISSEVPQNLSASRPQDRQFILSSKKLLLSDSGFYLCAATGSENQPQHFGDGTRLSIL.

The chain is built from TRBV4-3 and TRBJ2-5; 8 nucleotides match TRBD1. In germline, CDR1 is LGHNA, CDR2 YSLEER. Unmatched junction bases numbered 2, after V lost 2 bases and J lost 0 bases. This CDR3 is built from 15 residues. Here the CDR3 reads CASSQNRGDQETQYF. CDR3 bases: TGCGCCAGCAGCCAAAACAGGGGGGACCAAGAGACCCAGTACTTC.

The chain links TRBV2 to TRBJ2-7, with 7 bases fitting TRBD1. V lost 6 bases to trimming and J lost 2 bases; unmatched junction nucleotides: 7. Germline lookup yields CDR1 SNHLY and CDR2 FYNNEI. This CDR3 spans 14 amino acids. The CDR3 DNA is TGTGCCAGCAGAGAACAGGGGAATACCTACGAGCAGTACTTC. It encodes CASREQGNTYEQYF.

The chain carries TRBV7-9 and TRBJ2-7, with D perhaps given as TRBD1 or TRBD2 (6 bases each). Deletions cut 1 base from V and 2 bases from J, with 15 bases between. Germline CDR1 SEHNR, CDR2 FQNEAQ (reference sequence). This CDR3 is 16 amino acids long. The CDR3 reads CASSLVGGSSAYEQYF. In DNA form, the CDR3 reads TGTGCCAGCAGCTTAGTCGGGGGCTCGTCTGCCTACGAGCAGTACTTC.

The gene calls are TRBV7-3 and TRBJ1-3, with D possibly being TRBD1 (5 bases). With 4 bases removed from V and 2 bases from J, the gap between germline ends came to 15 bases. The CDR3 is 16 amino acids. CDR1 and CDR2 (germline): SGHTA, FQGTGA. The chain's CDR3 is CASSSGTSGPGNTIYF. CDR3 sequence (DNA): TGTGCCAGCAGCTCAGGGACCTCGGGGCCTGGAAACACCATATATTTT.

This clone was detected only once. V usage is TRBV7-3 and J usage is TRBJ2-2; a weak D match, TRBD2 (6 bases). Trimming stripped 2 bases from V and 2 bases from J, with 6 bases between. The CDR3 length is 14 residues. The germline gives CDR1 SGHTA, CDR2 FQGTGA. As DNA, the CDR3 is TGTGCCAGCAGCTTAGCGGGAAACACCGGGGAGCTGTTTTTT. Translation gives CASSLAGNTGELFF.

V and J are TRBV4-1 and TRBJ2-2; 12 nucleotides agree with TRBD2. J was trimmed by 5 bases and V by 4 bases; bases with no gene match: 8. Looked up from germline, CDR1 is MGHRA and CDR2 is YSYEKL. The CDR3 contains 17 residues. This CDR3 reads CASSPTSGRMGTGELFF. The CDR3, as DNA: TGCGCCAGCAGCCCGACTAGCGGGAGAATGGGGACCGGGGAGCTGTTTTTT.

This clone was observed once. The chain couples TRBV7-8 to TRBJ1-5; D perhaps matches TRBD1 (6 bases). V dropped 2 bases and J dropped 4 bases, with 12 bases sitting between them. Germline assignment: CDR1 SGHVS and CDR2 FQNEAQ. The CDR3 consists of 15 residues. CDR3 region: CASSLKQGINQPQHF. DNA of the CDR3: TGTGCCAGCAGCTTAAAACAGGGCATAAATCAGCCCCAGCATTTT.

The CDR3 DNA sequence: TGTGCCATCGTACCGGGAGGGATGTTTAGGCTGAACACTGAAGCTTTCTTT. It yields the protein CAIVPGGMFRLNTEAFF. The chain combines TRBV2 with TRBJ1-1; D gene ambiguous. This CDR3 region has 17 residues. V shed 10 bases and J shed 0 bases, with 24 bases lying between them. Germline values: CDR1 SNHLY, CDR2 FYNNEI.

The chain is built from TRBV5-6 and TRBJ2-7; possibly TRBD1 for D (5 bases). The CDR3 extends over 18 amino acids. With 4 bases removed from V and 0 bases from J, the gap between germline ends came to 23 bases. The germline V gene has CDR1 SGHDT and CDR2 YYEEEE. This CDR3 reads CASSLHLEWGASSYEQYF. The DNA for the CDR3 is TGTGCCAGCAGCCTCCACCTCGAGTGGGGCGCGAGCTCCTACGAGCAGTACTTC.